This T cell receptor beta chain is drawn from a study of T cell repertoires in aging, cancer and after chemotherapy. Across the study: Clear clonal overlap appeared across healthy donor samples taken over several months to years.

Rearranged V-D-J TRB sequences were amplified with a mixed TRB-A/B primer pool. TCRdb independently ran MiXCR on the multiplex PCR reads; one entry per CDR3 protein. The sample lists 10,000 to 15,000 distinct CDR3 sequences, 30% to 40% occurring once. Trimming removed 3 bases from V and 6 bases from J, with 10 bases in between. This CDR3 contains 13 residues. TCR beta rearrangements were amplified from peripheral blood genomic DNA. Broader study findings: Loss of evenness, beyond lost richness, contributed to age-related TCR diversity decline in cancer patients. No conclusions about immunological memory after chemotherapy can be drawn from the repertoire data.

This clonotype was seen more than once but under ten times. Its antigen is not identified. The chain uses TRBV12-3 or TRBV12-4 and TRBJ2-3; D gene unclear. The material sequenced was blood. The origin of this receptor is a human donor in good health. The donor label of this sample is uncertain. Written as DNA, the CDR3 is TGTGCCAGCAGTTTGACGACCCGGGATACGCAGTATTTT. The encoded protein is CASSLTTRDTQYF.